One T cell receptor beta chain is described in this entry. Profiling relied on immunoSEQ multiplex PCR, and the TCRdb table lists in-frame clones only, not all of them. The data contain 230,000 or so clones, over 75% of them seen just once; the ten biggest clones take up around 4.7%. This entry is derived from a study of blood T cell repertoires in COVID-19. The wider study: Sites across the United States, Italy and Spain contributed samples from acute and convalescent COVID-19.

CDR1 and CDR2 from the germline V gene are MNHEY and SMNVEV (reference sequence). Germline trimming cut 2 bases from V and 6 bases from J; bases unmatched to any gene: 7. The CDR3 is 16 residues long. V usage is TRBV27 and J usage is TRBJ2-2, with TRBD2 matching over 9 bases. Input material: peripheral blood. The receptor's source is a human donor in a cohort sampled during active COVID-19. CDR3 in amino acids: CASSLVRSGSPGELFF. CDR3 in DNA: TGTGCCAGCAGTTTAGTTCGTAGCGGGAGCCCCGGGGAGCTGTTTTTT.